This TCR beta chain derives from a study of T cells in localized non-small cell lung cancer. Turning to this clone: What it binds is unknown.

Germline CDR1 and CDR2: MDHEN and SYDVKM. V lost 5 bases and J lost 4; bases outside the gene matches: 10. The CDR3 is 16 amino acids. Here immunoSEQ multiplex PCR was the method, and the copy in TCRdb shows in-frame clones only, minus some. The sample records more than 100,000 clones, more than 70% being singletons. Study-level results: Maximal T cell clonality occurred in uninvolved adjacent lung, with tumor ranking below it.

This chain joins TRBV28 and TRBJ2-7; 11 nucleotides line up with TRBD2. This sequence originates from a female donor older than 55 with stage I lung adenocarcinoma. The sample in question was peripheral blood, obtained before any cancer treatment. The CDR3 protein is CASSPAGSGRVYEQYF. CDR3 bases: TGTGCCAGCAGTCCCGCGGGTAGCGGGAGGGTTTACGAGCAGTACTTC.